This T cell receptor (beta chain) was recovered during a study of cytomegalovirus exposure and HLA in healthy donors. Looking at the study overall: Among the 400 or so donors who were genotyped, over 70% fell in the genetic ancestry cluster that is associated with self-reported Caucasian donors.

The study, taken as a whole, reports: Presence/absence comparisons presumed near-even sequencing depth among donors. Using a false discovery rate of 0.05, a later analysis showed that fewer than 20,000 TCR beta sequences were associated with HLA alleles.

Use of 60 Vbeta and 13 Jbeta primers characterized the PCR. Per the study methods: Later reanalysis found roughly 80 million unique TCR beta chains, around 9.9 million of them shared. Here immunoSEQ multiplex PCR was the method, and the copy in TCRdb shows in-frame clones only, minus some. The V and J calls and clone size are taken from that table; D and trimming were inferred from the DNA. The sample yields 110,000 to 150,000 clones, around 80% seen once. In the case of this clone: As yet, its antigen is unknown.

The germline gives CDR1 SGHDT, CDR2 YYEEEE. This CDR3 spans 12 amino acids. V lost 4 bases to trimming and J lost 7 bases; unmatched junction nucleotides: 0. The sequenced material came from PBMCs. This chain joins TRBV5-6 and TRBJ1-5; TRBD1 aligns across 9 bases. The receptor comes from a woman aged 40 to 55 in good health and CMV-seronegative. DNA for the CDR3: TGTGCCAGCAGCGGGACAGGGCAGCCCCAGCATTTT. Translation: CASSGTGQPQHF.